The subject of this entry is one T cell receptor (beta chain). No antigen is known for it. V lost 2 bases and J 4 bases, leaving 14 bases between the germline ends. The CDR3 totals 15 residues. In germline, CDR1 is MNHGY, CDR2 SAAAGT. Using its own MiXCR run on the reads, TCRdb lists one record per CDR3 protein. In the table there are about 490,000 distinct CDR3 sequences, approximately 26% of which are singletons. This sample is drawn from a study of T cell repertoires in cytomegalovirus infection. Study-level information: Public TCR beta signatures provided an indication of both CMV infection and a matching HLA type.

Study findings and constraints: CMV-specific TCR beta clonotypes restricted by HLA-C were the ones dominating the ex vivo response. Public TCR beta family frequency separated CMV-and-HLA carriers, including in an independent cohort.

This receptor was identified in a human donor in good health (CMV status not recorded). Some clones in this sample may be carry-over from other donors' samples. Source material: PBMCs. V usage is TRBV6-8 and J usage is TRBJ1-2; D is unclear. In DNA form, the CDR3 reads TGTGCCAGCAGTTACCCCCAGGAGGAGCCCTATGGCTACACCTTC. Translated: CASSYPQEEPYGYTF.